This T cell receptor beta chain was identified in a study of beta chain features in type 1 diabetes. Overall study results and limits: For Type 1 diabetes patients, all four CD4+ subsets carried TCRB CDR3s that were moderately but significantly shorter. The naive, central memory and Treg TCRB repertoires of patients appeared to be more similar to one another than those of healthy donors.

The CDR3 loop spans 12 amino acids. V gave up 7 bases and J gave up 4 bases, with 8 bases separating them. CDR1 and CDR2 (germline): MNHNY, SVGAGI (reference sequence). The sequenced template was cDNA made from the entire isolated RNA. Sequencing was performed with immunoSEQ multiplex PCR; in TCRdb, only in-frame clones are kept and a portion is missing. Of roughly 53,000 clones in the sample, around 45% were seen once. Sorting gave populations that all exceeded 95% purity. Turning to this clone: Its antigen remains unknown.

This chain joins TRBV6-6 and TRBJ1-5; weak D call: TRBD1 (5 bases). This TCR was sampled from a man aged 30 to 45 with type 1 diabetes. The sample taken for sequencing was Tregs from blood. This CDR3 is CASTKGNQPQHF. Written as DNA, the CDR3 is TGTGCCAGCACCAAGGGGAATCAGCCCCAGCATTTT.